This T cell receptor beta chain originates from a study of cytomegalovirus exposure and HLA in healthy donors. PCR used 60 Vbeta primers and 13 Jbeta primers. The table came from immunoSEQ multiplex PCR; TCRdb's copy has only in-frame clones and leaves some out. The table shows tens of thousands of clones, with over 65% occurring only once. CDR1 is LGHNA, CDR2 YNFKEQ, per germline. Trimming stripped 1 base from V and 7 bases from J, with 13 bases between. The CDR3 extends over 14 amino acids. This clone has more than one count but fewer than ten. Antigen: not known. Overall study findings and caveats: Per a prior analysis, the majority of TCR beta V segments were productive roughly 90% or roughly 30% of the time.

Sequenced material: PBMCs. The rearrangement uses TRBV4-2 and TRBJ1-1, with D possibly TRBD1 on 5 matching bases. The sequence derives from a middle-aged woman in good health and CMV-seropositive. The CDR3, as DNA: TGTGCCAGCAGCCAAGCCCCGGGAGGGGTTGAAGCTTTCTTT. This gives the protein CASSQAPGGVEAFF.